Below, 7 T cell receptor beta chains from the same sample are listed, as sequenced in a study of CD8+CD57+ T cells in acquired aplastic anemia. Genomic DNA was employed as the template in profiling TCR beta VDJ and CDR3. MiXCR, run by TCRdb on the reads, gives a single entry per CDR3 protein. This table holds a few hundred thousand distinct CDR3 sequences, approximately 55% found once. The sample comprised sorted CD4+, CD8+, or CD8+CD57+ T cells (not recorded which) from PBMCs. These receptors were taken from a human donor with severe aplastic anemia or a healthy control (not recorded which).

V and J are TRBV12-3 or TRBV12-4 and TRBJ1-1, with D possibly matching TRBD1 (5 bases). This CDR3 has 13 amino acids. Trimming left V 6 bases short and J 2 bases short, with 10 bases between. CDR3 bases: TGTGCCAGCAGGATGACAGATAACACTGAAGCTTTCTTT. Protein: CASRMTDNTEAFF.

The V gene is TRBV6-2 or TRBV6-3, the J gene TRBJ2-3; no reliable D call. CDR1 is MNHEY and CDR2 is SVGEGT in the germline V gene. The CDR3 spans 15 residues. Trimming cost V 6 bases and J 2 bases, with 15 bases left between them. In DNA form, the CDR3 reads TGTGCCAGCAGCTCTCCGATGGATTTCACAGATACGCAGTATTTT. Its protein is CASSSPMDFTDTQYF.

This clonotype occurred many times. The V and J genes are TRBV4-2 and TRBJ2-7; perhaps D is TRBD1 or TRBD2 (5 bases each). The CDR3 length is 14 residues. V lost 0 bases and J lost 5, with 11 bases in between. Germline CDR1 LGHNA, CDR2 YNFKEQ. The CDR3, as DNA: TGTGCCAGCAGCCAAGATTTGAGGGGCCACGAGCAGTACTTC. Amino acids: CASSQDLRGHEQYF.

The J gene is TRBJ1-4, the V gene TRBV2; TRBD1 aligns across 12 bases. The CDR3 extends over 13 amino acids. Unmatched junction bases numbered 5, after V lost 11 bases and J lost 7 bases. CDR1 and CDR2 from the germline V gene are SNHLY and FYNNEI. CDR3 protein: CAHWGQGAEKLFF. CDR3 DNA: TGTGCCCATTGGGGACAGGGGGCTGAAAAACTGTTTTTT.

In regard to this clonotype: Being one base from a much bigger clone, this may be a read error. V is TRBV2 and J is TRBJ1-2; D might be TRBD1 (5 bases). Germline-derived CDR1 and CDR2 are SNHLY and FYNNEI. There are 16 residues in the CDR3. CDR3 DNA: TGTGCCAGCAGTGAATTTGGCATGGGGCAGGACTATGGCTGCACCTTC. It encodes CASSEFGMGQDYGCTF. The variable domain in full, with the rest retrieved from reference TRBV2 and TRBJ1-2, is EPEVTQTPSHQVTQMGQEVILRCVPISNHLYFYWYRQILGQKVEFLVSFYNNEISEKSEIFDDQFSVERPDGSNFTLKIRSTKLEDSAMYFCASSEFGMGQDYGCTFGSGTRLTVV.

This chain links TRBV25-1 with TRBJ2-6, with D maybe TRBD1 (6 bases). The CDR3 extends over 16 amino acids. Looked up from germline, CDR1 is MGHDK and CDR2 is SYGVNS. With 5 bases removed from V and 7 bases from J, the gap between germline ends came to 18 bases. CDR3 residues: CASSSSWGLGANVLTF. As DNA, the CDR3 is TGTGCCAGCAGTTCGTCTTGGGGGCTTGGAGCCAACGTCCTGACTTTC.

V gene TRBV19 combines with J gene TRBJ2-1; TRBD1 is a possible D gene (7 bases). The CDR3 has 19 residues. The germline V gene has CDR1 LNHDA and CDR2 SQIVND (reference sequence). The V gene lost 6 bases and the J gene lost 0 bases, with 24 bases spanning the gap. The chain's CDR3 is CASSTRGLADRSSYNEQFF. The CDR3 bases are TGTGCCAGTAGCACGCGGGGACTTGCGGACAGGAGCTCCTACAATGAGCAGTTCTTC.